The source of this TCR beta chain is a study of cytomegalovirus exposure and HLA in healthy donors. This clone was seen only once. Germline V gene sequence: CDR1 SNHLY, CDR2 FYNNEI. This CDR3 has 14 residues. Trimming took 6 bases from V and 4 from J, leaving 12 bases between them. With 60 Vbeta and 13 Jbeta primers, the PCR was carried out. Sequencing used immunoSEQ multiplex PCR; TCRdb keeps in-frame clones, though not all of them. The repertoire includes over 110,000 clones, 82% of them detected once, and less than 3% sits in the top ten. The clonotype was recovered from a male donor in good health and CMV-seronegative. This chain links TRBV2 with TRBJ1-4, with D uncertain. The sample comprised PBMCs. DNA for the CDR3: TGTGCCAGCAGACAGAAGAACCTTAATGAAAAACTGTTTTTT. Amino acids: CASRQKNLNEKLFF.